This T cell receptor (beta chain) was sequenced for a study of early T cells in non-severe SARS-CoV-2 infection (dated by TCRdb to the early 2020s). A note on the overall study: Bulk RNA from unsorted whole blood was used for TCR sequencing, so alpha and beta chains could not be paired. On the study overall, not on this receptor specifically: VDJdb matching was skewed toward anti-spike CD8 responses and likely underestimated virus-specific expansions by missing private and CD4 specificities.

Libraries came from 5' RACE. Sequencing relied on a NextSeq 500. Unique molecular identifiers were attached to individual cDNA molecules in the TCR library protocol so that sequencing error and PCR bias could be corrected. TCR alpha and beta chains were both sequenced, and the abundances of alpha and beta sequences in each sample were closely correlated with each other. Per the authors' processing: Decombinator V4 was used to perform V gene, J gene and CDR3 annotation of TCR sequences. TCRs were defined as expanded if a significant change between any two time points was detected under a Poisson model with p below 0.0001. TCR abundances were normalised to the total number of TCRs sequenced per sample and expressed as counts per million. TRAV1-2 paired with TRAJ12, TRAJ20 or TRAJ33 defined MAIT TCRs, while TRAV10 paired with TRAJ18 defined iNKT TCRs. VDJdb, accessed 1 November 2021, was searched for CMV, EBV and SARS-CoV-2 annotated TCRs, with TCRs annotated for multiple antigens excluded. Using fastp trimming at Q25 and MiXCR clonotype assembly, TCRdb reanalyzed the public sequencing data and kept in-frame beta chains. Rows with one shared CDR3 protein collapse into an entry with the most common genes and DNA. The V and J calls reflect TCRdb's pipeline rather than the authors' work. The sample table records tens of thousands of distinct CDR3 sequences; around 7% of these occur just once. About 3.8% of the sample lies in the top ten.

V has 9 bases trimmed and J has 3 bases trimmed; junction bases matching no gene number 9. Inclusive of the bounding cysteine and phenylalanine, the CDR3 is 16 residues long. The CDR3 DNA has 48 bases and is translated from base 1. CDR1 and CDR2 are drawn from the germline V gene: SNHLY, FYNNEI. A case-control design nested within a healthcare worker cohort in London, UK, was used, with weekly nasopharyngeal swab PCR tests and blood sampling performed. Between 23 and 31 March 2020, the week of the UK lockdown, healthcare workers were enrolled and then followed up weekly for as long as 16 weeks. There are a few counts of this clonotype. Its target antigen remains unknown. The sample holds no much larger clone one base away, and base qualities are not on file.

The clonotype originates from an adult who was a healthcare worker with PCR-confirmed SARS-CoV-2 infection or an uninfected control (not recorded which). The sample consisted of whole blood. Here the chain combines TRBV2 and TRBJ2-3; 13 central nucleotides agree with TRBD2. The nucleotide sequence is TGTGCCAGTCCCGGGACTAGCGGGATCGGGACAGATACGCAGTATTTT. The encoded protein is CASPGTSGIGTDTQYF.